Listed here are 18 T cell receptor beta chains from one sample, sequenced in a study of human CD8 memory T cell subsets. A UMI-labeled 5' RACE approach was the method that produced the TCR beta libraries. Using the 5' RACE reads, TCRdb records one entry per CDR3 protein without DNA. This sample contains 6,500 to 9,000 distinct CDR3 sequences. Sequencing was performed on CD8+ T cells from PBMCs. The receptors come from a human donor in good health.

The chain carries TRBV6-1 and TRBJ2-1; TCRdb lists TRBD2, though no DNA is available to test this call. Germline V gives CDR1 MNHNS, CDR2 SASEGT. This CDR3 region has 15 residues. The CDR3 reads CASSKTSESYNEQFF.

V is TRBV20-1 and J is TRBJ2-4; the TCRdb D gene call, TRBD1, has no DNA to confirm it. Germline V gene data show CDR1 as DFQATT and CDR2 as SNEGSKA (reference sequence). The CDR3 extends over 15 amino acids. The CDR3 spells CSAVLDRIAKNIQYF.

This chain's CDR3 is CASSILRGSDNEQFF. The rearrangement joins TRBV19 to TRBJ2-1. The V gene's germline CDR1 is LNHDA and CDR2 SQIVND (reference sequence). This CDR3 has 15 residues.

This chain connects TRBV7-9 to TRBJ2-1; without DNA, the TCRdb call of TRBD2 cannot be checked. The CDR3 consists of 17 residues. Germline V gene sequence: CDR1 SEHNR, CDR2 FQNEAQ (reference sequence). CDR3 amino acids: CASSVRLAGGPFNEQFF.

This chain connects TRBV6-1 to TRBJ2-7. The germline CDR1 and CDR2 sequences are MNHNS and SASEGT. CDR3 length equals 14 residues. CDR3 sequence: CASSDLGSSGEQYF.

The chain employs TRBV3-1 and TRBJ2-1; TCRdb picks TRBD2, but there is no DNA to check that call. CDR1 is LGHDT, CDR2 YNNKEL, per germline (reference sequence). This CDR3 has 19 residues. The CDR3 loop reads CASSQGPPGGSGTANEQFF.

The gene calls are TRBV7-6 and TRBJ2-5; TCRdb's assignment of TRBD1 cannot be checked, as there is no DNA. The CDR3 sequence is 15 residues long. Germline V gene data show CDR1 as SGHVS and CDR2 as FNYEAQ. CDR3 amino acids: CASSLWSGARETQYF. Combining the CDR3 with reference TRBV7-6 and TRBJ2-5 gives the whole variable domain GAGVSQSPRYKVTKRGQDVALRCDPISGHVSLYWYRQALGQGPEFLTYFNYEAQQDKSGLPNDRFSAERPEGSISTLTIQRTEQRDSAMYRCASSLWSGARETQYFGPGTRLLVL.

The chain recombines TRBV7-9 with TRBJ2-7; without DNA, the TCRdb call of TRBD2 cannot be checked. The germline CDR1 and CDR2 sequences are SEHNR and FQNEAQ (reference sequence). CDR3 length: 13 amino acids. CDR3 in amino acids: CASSSRDYYEQYF.

This clonotype registers medium-sized (0.01 to 0.1%) by frequency. The rearrangement links TRBV7-8 to TRBJ2-2; TCRdb proposes TRBD1, but this gene call is untestable without DNA. Germline V gives CDR1 SGHVS, CDR2 FQNEAQ. This CDR3 comprises 14 residues. CDR3 sequence: CASSRTRAPGELFF. Full variable domain (outside the CDR3, taken from reference TRBV7-8 and TRBJ2-2): GAGVSQSPRYKVAKRGQDVALRCDPISGHVSLFWYQQALGQGPEFLTYFQNEAQLDKSGLPSDRFFAERPEGSVSTLKIQRTQQEDSAVYLCASSRTRAPGELFFGEGSRLTVL.

This rearrangement joins TRBV9 to TRBJ1-1. The CDR3 runs 14 residues. In germline, CDR1 is SGDLS, CDR2 YYNGEE. CDR3 residues: CASSVEGKFAEAFF. Full variable domain (rest looked up from reference TRBV9 and TRBJ1-1): DSGVTQTPKHLITATGQRVTLRCSPRSGDLSVYWYQQSLDQGLQFLIQYYNGEERAKGNILERFSAQQFPDLHSELNLSSLELGDSALYFCASSVEGKFAEAFFGQGTRLTVV.

This clonotype is labeled medium-sized (0.01 to 0.1%) based on frequency. CDR3 sequence: CASSSRQTYNEQFF. This chain joins TRBV7-2 and TRBJ2-1; the D gene TCRdb calls, TRBD1, cannot be checked with no DNA. CDR1 is SGHTA, CDR2 FQGNSA, per germline. The CDR3 runs 14 residues.

The genes are TRBV24-1 and TRBJ1-2; TCRdb's D call of TRBD1 is untestable without DNA. Germline values: CDR1 KGHDR, CDR2 SFDVKD. The CDR3 length is 14 residues. This CDR3 reads CATSAAGQPYGYTF.

The chain combines TRBV5-5 with TRBJ2-1; checking the TCRdb D call of TRBD2 is not possible without DNA. The CDR3 covers 16 residues. Germline V CDR1 and CDR2: SGHKS, YYEKEE (reference sequence). CDR3 residues: CASSLAAGGAYGEQFF.

V gene TRBV15 combines with J gene TRBJ2-3. The CDR3 covers 13 residues. Germline CDR1 is LNHNV and CDR2 is YYDKDF (reference sequence). The CDR3 is CATSRGKVDTQYF.

The chain employs TRBV7-9 and TRBJ2-7; the TCRdb call, TRBD2, lacks DNA for checking. Germline loops: CDR1 SEHNR, CDR2 FQNEAQ (reference sequence). The CDR3 runs to 15 residues. The CDR3: CASSSGGASHYEQYF.

The chain combines TRBV20-1 with TRBJ2-1; the D gene TCRdb calls, TRBD2, cannot be checked with no DNA. The CDR3 has 13 amino acids. Germline V gene sequence: CDR1 DFQATT, CDR2 SNEGSKA (reference sequence). CDR3 sequence reads: CSAKTSVSYEQFF.

This sequence joins TRBV28 and TRBJ2-7; the TRBD1 assignment by TCRdb is unverifiable without DNA. The CDR3 has 14 amino acids. Germline loops: CDR1 MDHEN, CDR2 SYDVKM. The CDR3: CASHNQGDTWEQYF.

By frequency, this clonotype registers large. This sequence joins TRBV4-1 and TRBJ1-5; the TCRdb call, TRBD1, lacks DNA for checking. This CDR3 is 16 amino acids long. CDR1 and CDR2 (germline): MGHRA, YSYEKL. The CDR3 here is CASSPRDRGDNQPQHF.